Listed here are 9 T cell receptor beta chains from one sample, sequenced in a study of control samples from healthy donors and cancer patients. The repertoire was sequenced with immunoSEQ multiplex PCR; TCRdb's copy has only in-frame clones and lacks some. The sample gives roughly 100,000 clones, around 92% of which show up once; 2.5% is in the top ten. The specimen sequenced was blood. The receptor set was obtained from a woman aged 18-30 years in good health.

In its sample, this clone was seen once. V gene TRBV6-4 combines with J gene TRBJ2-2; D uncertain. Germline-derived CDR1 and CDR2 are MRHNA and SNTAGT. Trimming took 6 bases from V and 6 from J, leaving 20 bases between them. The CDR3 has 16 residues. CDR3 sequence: CASSLPEALEPGELFF. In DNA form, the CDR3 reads TGTGCCAGCAGCCTCCCCGAGGCCCTCGAACCCGGGGAGCTGTTTTTT.

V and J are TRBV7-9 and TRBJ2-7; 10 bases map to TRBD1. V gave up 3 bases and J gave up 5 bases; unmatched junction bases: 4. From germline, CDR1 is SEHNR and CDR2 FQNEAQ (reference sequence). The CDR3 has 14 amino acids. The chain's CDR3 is CASSFGTGDNEQYF. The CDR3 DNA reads TGTGCCAGCAGCTTCGGGACAGGGGACAACGAGCAGTACTTC.

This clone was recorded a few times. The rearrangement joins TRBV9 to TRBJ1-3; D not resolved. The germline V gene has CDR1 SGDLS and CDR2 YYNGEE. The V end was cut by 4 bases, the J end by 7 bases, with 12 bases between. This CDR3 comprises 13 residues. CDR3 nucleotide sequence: TGTGCCAGCAGCCCGTTTACCGCGAACACCATATATTTT. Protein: CASSPFTANTIYF.

DNA for the CDR3: TGCGCCAGCAGTGAGTCATTCATGGACAGTCCCTCCTACAATGAGCAGTTCTTC. This translates into CASSESFMDSPSYNEQFF. This chain joins TRBV10-2 and TRBJ2-1; TRBD1 is a possible D gene (6 bases). Germline V lookup: CDR1 WSHSY, CDR2 SAAADI. CDR3 size: 18 residues. The germline V and J ends were trimmed by 0 bases and 0 bases, with 15 bases remaining between them.

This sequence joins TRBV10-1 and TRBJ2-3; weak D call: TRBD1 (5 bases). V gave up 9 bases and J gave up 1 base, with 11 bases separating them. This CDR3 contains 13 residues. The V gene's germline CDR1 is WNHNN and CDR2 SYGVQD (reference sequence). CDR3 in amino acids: CASRPTGTDTQYF. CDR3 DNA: TGCGCCAGTAGGCCGACAGGCACAGATACGCAGTATTTT.

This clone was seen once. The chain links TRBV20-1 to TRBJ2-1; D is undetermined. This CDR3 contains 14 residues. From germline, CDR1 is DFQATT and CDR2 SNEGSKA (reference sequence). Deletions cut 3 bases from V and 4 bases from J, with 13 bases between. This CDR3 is CSASTSPDYNEQFF. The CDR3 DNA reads TGCAGTGCTAGTACCAGTCCGGATTACAATGAGCAGTTCTTC.

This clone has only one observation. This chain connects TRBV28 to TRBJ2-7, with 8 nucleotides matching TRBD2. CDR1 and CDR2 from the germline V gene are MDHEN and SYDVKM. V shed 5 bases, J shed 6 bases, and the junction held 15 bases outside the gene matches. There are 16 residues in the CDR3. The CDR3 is CASSLPLGGGSREQYF. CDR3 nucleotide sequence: TGTGCCAGCAGTCTGCCACTGGGCGGGGGGTCCCGCGAGCAGTACTTC.

CDR3 sequence (DNA): TGCGCCAGCAGCTTGGCCCCGGGGTCCCTCTCTGGAAACACCATATATTTT. Translated: CASSLAPGSLSGNTIYF. J is TRBJ1-3 and V is TRBV5-1; D call uncertain. CDR3 length equals 17 residues. The germline V and J ends were trimmed by 0 bases and 0 bases, with 13 bases remaining between them. The V gene's germline CDR1 is SGHRS and CDR2 YFSETQ.

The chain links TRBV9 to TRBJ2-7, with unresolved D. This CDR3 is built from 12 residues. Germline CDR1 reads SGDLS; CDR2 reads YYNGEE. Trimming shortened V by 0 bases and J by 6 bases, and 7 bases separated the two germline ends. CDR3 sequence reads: CASSVEFREQYF. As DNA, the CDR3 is TGTGCCAGCAGCGTAGAATTTCGCGAGCAGTACTTC.